The 8 T cell receptor beta chains below were found in one sample sequenced in a study of post-analysis software for immune sequencing data. Study outcomes and limitations: TRBV5-6, TRBV5-1 and TRBV20-1 belonged to a set of roughly 5 TRBV segments that were more frequent in patients than controls.

Unique-molecular-identifier-tagged TCR beta cDNA libraries were used. MiXCR, applied by TCRdb to the PCR reads, yields one record per CDR3 protein. The sample has 350,000 to 450,000 distinct CDR3 sequences, about 40% seen once. The antigens these receptors bind are not known. The sequenced material came from blood. These TCRs come from a girl aged 2-15 years with multiple sclerosis.

This chain uses TRBV28 with TRBJ2-6; the D is unclear. The CDR3 is 16 amino acids. Germline V lookup: CDR1 MDHEN, CDR2 SYDVKM. V was cut by 6 bases and J by 0 bases, with 12 bases left in between. The CDR3 region is CASSPSLRSGANVLTF. For the CDR3, the DNA is TGTGCCAGCAGCCCCTCTCTCCGCTCTGGGGCCAACGTCCTGACTTTC.

The chain couples TRBV9 to TRBJ1-6; no reliable D call. V was cut by 0 bases and J by 7 bases, with 8 bases left in between. This CDR3 has 14 amino acids. The germline CDR1 and CDR2 sequences are SGDLS and YYNGEE. The CDR3 loop reads CASSVGAGNSPLHF. The CDR3 region has the DNA TGTGCCAGCAGCGTAGGGGCTGGGAATTCACCCCTCCACTTT.

This clonotype was recorded a few times. The chain couples TRBV11-2 to TRBJ1-1; D is ambiguous. CDR1 and CDR2 (germline): SGHAT, FQNNGV. The CDR3 loop spans 12 amino acids. The V and J ends lost 4 bases and 3 bases respectively, with 6 bases between them. CDR3 loop: CASSSMYTEAFF. CDR3 sequence (DNA): TGTGCCAGCAGCTCGATGTACACTGAAGCTTTCTTT.

To note about this clonotype: Germline and junction disagree at one end, which may indicate a read error. This sequence joins TRBV12-3 or TRBV12-4 and TRBJ1-5; D is perhaps TRBD1 (6 bases). The CDR3 is made up of 15 amino acids. The CDR3 DNA is TGTACCAGCAGTTTATCAGGGGCTCGCAATCAGCCCCAGCATTTT. Encoded protein: CTSSLSGARNQPQHF.

The table lists this clonotype with a few counts. The chain uses TRBV7-9 and TRBJ2-1; TRBD1 might be the D (6 bases). Germline V gene sequence: CDR1 SEHNR, CDR2 FQNEAQ (reference sequence). Trimming removed 5 bases at V and 5 bases at J, with 16 bases between. This CDR3 spans 15 amino acids. The CDR3 is CASSPQGWTDNEQFF. The CDR3 DNA follows: TGTGCCAGCAGCCCCCAAGGGTGGACAGACAATGAGCAGTTCTTC.

This chain uses TRBV5-6 with TRBJ2-7; 9 bases agree with TRBD1. The V segment lost 1 base and the J segment 3 bases; nucleotides outside the gene matches: 5. The germline gives CDR1 SGHDT, CDR2 YYEEEE. This CDR3 has 15 residues. CDR3 in amino acids: CASSLFRTGDYEQYF. The CDR3 coding sequence is TGTGCCAGCAGCTTGTTCCGGACAGGGGACTACGAGCAGTACTTC.

This clonotype was counted a few times. The rearrangement joins TRBV20-1 to TRBJ2-3; D gene ambiguous. Germline lookup yields CDR1 DFQATT and CDR2 SNEGSKA (reference sequence). This CDR3 contains 11 residues. V was pared by 8 bases and J by 6 bases, with 12 bases between. CDR3 DNA sequence: TGCAGTTCCTCAAGGACGGATACGCAGTATTTT. The encoded protein is CSSSRTDTQYF.

This clonotype has only a few counts. The chain combines TRBV7-3 with TRBJ2-5; 8 positions match TRBD1. CDR3 length: 14 amino acids. Trimming took 5 bases from V and 2 from J; bases not matched to a gene: 4. Germline V gene data show CDR1 as SGHTA and CDR2 as FQGTGA. The CDR3 sequence: CASSKTGEQETQYF. CDR3 sequence (DNA): TGTGCCAGCAGCAAGACAGGGGAACAAGAGACCCAGTACTTC.